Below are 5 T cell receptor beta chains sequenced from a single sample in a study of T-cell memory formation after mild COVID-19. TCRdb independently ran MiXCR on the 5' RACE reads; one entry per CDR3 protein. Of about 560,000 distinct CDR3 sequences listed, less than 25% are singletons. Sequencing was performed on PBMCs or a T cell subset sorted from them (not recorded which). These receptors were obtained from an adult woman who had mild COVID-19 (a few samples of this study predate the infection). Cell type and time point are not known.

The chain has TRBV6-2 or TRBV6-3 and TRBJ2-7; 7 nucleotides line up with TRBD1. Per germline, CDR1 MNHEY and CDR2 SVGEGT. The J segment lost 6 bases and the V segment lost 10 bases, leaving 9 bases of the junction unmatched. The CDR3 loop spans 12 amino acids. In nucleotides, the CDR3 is TGTGCCACCAAGCAGACAGGGCTCGAGCAGTACTTC. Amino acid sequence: CATKQTGLEQYF.

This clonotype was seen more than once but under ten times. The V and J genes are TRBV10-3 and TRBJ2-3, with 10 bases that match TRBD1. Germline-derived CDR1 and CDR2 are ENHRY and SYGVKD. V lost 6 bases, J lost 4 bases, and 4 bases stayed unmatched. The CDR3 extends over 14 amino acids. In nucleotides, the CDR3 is TGTGCCATCAGGCCGGGACAGGGGTCAGATACGCAGTATTTT. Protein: CAIRPGQGSDTQYF.

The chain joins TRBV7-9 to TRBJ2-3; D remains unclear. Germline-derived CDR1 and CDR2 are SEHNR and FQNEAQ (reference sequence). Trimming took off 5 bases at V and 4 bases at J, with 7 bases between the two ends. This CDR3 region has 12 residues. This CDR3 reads CASSPIPDTQYF. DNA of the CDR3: TGTGCCAGCAGCCCAATCCCAGATACGCAGTATTTT. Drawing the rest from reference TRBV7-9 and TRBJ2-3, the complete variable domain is DTGVSQNPRHKITKRGQNVTFRCDPISEHNRLYWYRQTLGQGPEFLTYFQNEAQLEKSRLLSDRFSAERPKGSFSTLEIQRTEQGDSAMYLCASSPIPDTQYFGPGTRLTVL.

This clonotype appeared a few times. For the CDR3, the DNA is TGCAGTGCTAGACGGGACTCCGGGGGAGAGCAGTACTTC. Its protein product is CSARRDSGGEQYF. This sequence joins TRBV20-1 and TRBJ2-7; perhaps TRBD2 as D (6 bases). Germline assignment: CDR1 DFQATT and CDR2 SNEGSKA (reference sequence). Trimming shortened V by 2 bases and J by 7 bases, and 15 bases separated the two germline ends. The CDR3 sequence is 13 residues long.

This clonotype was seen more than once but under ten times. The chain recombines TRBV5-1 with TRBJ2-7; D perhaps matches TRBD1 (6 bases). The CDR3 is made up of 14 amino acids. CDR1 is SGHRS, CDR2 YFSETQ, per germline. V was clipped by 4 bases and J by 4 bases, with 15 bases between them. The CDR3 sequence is CASSPGQPRYEQYF. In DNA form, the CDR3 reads TGCGCCAGCAGCCCTGGACAGCCAAGGTACGAGCAGTACTTC.